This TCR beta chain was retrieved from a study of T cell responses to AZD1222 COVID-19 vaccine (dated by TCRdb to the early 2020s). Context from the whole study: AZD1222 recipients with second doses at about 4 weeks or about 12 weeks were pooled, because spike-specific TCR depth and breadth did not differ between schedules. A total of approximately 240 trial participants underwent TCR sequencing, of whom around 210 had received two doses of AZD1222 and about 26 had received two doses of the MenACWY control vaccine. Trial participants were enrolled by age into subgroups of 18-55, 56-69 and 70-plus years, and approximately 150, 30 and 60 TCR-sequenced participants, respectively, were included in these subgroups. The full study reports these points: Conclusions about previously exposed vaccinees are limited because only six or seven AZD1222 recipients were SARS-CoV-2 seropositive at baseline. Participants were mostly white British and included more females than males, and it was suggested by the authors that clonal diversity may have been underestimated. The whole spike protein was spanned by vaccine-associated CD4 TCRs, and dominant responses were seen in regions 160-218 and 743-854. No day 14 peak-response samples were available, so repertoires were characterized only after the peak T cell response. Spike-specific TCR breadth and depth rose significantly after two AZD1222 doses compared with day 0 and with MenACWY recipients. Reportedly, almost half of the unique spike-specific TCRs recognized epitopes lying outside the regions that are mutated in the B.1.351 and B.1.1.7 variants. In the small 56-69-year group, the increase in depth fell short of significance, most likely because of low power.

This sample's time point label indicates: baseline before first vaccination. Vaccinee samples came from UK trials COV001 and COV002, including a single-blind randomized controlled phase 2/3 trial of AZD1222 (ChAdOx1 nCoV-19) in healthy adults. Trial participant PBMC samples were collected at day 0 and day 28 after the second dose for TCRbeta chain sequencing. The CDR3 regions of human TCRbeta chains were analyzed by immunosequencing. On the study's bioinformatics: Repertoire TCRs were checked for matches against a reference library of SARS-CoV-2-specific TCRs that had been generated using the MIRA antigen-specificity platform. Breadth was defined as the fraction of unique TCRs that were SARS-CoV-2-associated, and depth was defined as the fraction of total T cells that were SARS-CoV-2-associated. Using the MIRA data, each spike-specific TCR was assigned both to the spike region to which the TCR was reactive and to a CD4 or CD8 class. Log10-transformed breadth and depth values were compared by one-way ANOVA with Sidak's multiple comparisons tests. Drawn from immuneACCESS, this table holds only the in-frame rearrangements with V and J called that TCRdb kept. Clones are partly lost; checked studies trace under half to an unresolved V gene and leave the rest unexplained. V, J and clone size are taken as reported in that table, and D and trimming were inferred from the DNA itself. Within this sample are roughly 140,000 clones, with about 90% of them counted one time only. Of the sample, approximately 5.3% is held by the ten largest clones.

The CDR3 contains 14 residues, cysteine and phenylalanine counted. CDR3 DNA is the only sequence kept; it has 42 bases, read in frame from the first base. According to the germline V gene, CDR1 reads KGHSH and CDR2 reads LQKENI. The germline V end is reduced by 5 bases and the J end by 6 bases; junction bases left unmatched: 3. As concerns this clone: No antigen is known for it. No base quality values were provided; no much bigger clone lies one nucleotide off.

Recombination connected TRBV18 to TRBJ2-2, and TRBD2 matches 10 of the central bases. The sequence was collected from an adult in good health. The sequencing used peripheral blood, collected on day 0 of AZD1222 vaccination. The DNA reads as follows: TGTGCCAGCTCAGAGCTAGCGGGAGCCGGGGAGCTGTTTTTT. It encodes CASSELAGAGELFF.